What follows is one T cell receptor (beta chain) and its context. These data are taken from a study of blood T cell repertoires in COVID-19. Study at large: The United States, Italy and Spain supplied acute and convalescent COVID-19 samples. T cells, B-cell-depleted T cells, or PBMCs supplied cDNA or gDNA.

Under the authors' procedure: Estimation of nucleated cell counts was performed using reference gene primer amplification. Sequencing was performed with immunoSEQ multiplex PCR; in TCRdb, only in-frame clones are kept and a portion is missing. D and trimming were read from the DNA, whereas the V and J calls and clone size are those reported in that table. The table has fewer than 350,000 clones, 65% to 90% seen once; the top ten hold around 7.8%. Trimming shortened V by 5 bases and J by 7 bases, and 15 bases separated the two germline ends. This CDR3 comprises 15 residues. The germline V gene has CDR1 MNHEY and CDR2 SMNVEV (reference sequence).

The chain employs TRBV27 and TRBJ1-6; D gene ambiguous. This clonotype was obtained from a human donor in a cohort sampled during active COVID-19. The sample comprised peripheral blood. This chain's CDR3 is CASSLNRVSNSPLHF. CDR3 nucleotide sequence: TGTGCCAGCAGTCTTAACCGGGTCTCCAATTCACCCCTCCACTTT.